This passage covers 23 T cell receptor beta chains from one sample sequenced in a study of cytomegalovirus exposure and HLA in healthy donors. The PCR ran on 60 Vbeta and 13 Jbeta primers. The method was immunoSEQ multiplex PCR; TCRdb's version includes in-frame clones alone and lacks a portion of them. The data show roughly 190,000 clones, approximately 9.5% seen once. Material for sequencing was PBMCs. These receptors were collected from a woman between 25 and 40 years old in good health and CMV-seropositive.

J is TRBJ2-2 and V is TRBV5-4; D gene ambiguous. V was pared by 3 bases and J by 5 bases, with 2 bases between. Germline values: CDR1 SGHNT, CDR2 YYREEE (reference sequence). This CDR3 contains 11 residues. In DNA form, the CDR3 reads TGTGCCAGCAGCTCTACCGGGGAGCTGTTTTTT. Its protein is CASSSTGELFF.

The V gene is TRBV6-5, the J gene TRBJ1-2; 7 bases agree with TRBD1. The CDR3 length is 15 residues. V shed 6 bases and J 7 bases; nucleotides not matched to a gene: 14. The germline CDR1 and CDR2 sequences are MNHEY and SVGAGI. CDR3 nucleotides: TGTGCCAGCAGCCTAAGACAGGGCCCTTGGGGTGGCTACACCTTC. As protein: CASSLRQGPWGGYTF.

With regard to this clone: Germline and junction disagree at one end, which may indicate a read error. The J gene is TRBJ2-3, the V gene TRBV7-3; D may be TRBD1 (5 bases). CDR1 is SGHTA, CDR2 FQGTGA, per germline. The CDR3 has 15 residues. DNA for the CDR3: TGTGCCAGCAGCTTATCCGTCGACAGCACAGACACGCAGTATTTT. It yields the protein CASSLSVDSTDTQYF.

DNA for the CDR3: TGTGCCAGCACGGAAGAGGAGTCCTACGAGCAGTACTTC. It codes for CASTEEESYEQYF. The rearrangement links TRBV6-5 to TRBJ2-7; no firm D call. The CDR3 extends over 13 amino acids. Trimming pared 7 bases from V and 1 base from J, leaving 11 bases between. Germline V gene lookup returns CDR1 MNHEY and CDR2 SVGAGI.

In DNA form, the CDR3 reads TGCGCCAGCAGCCAAGGCTCGACAGGGACCTCCTACGAGCAGTACTTC. It is translated as CASSQGSTGTSYEQYF. The V and J genes are TRBV4-1 and TRBJ2-7, with 7 bases aligning to TRBD1. The germline V gene encodes CDR1 MGHRA and CDR2 YSYEKL. This CDR3 is built from 16 residues. J was trimmed by 0 bases and V by 1 base; bases with no gene match: 6.

The chain links TRBV9 to TRBJ2-1; possible D gene TRBD2, 5 bases. Germline CDR1 SGDLS, CDR2 YYNGEE. V shed 7 bases and J shed 3 bases, with 14 bases lying between them. This CDR3 comprises 14 residues. The CDR3 here is CASCGYRGYNEQFF. In DNA, the CDR3 is TGTGCCAGCTGCGGCTACCGGGGCTACAATGAGCAGTTCTTC.

The gene calls are TRBV10-2 and TRBJ1-1; tentative D call: TRBD1 (5 bases). The CDR3 covers 13 residues. Germline V gives CDR1 WSHSY, CDR2 SAAADI. V was clipped by 5 bases and J by 1 base, with 8 bases between them. The CDR3 DNA reads as TGCGCCAGCAGTCGAACAGGGAACACTGAAGCTTTCTTT. It yields the protein CASSRTGNTEAFF.

V gene TRBV18 combines with J gene TRBJ2-7, with TRBD2 as a possible D gene (6 bases). CDR1 is KGHSH and CDR2 is LQKENI in the germline V gene. V was clipped by 1 base and J by 0 bases, with 7 bases between them. The CDR3 extends over 14 amino acids. In nucleotides, the CDR3 is TGTGCCAGCTCACCACAGGAGGGCTCCTACGAGCAGTACTTC. This gives the protein CASSPQEGSYEQYF.

The chain links TRBV4-1 to TRBJ1-5; perhaps TRBD1 as D (6 bases). The length of the CDR3 is 15 residues. Germline V CDR1 and CDR2: MGHRA, YSYEKL. V was pared by 1 base and J by 4 bases, with 11 bases between. This chain's CDR3 is CASSQAGTPNQPQHF. The CDR3 region has the DNA TGCGCCAGCAGCCAAGCCGGGACACCTAATCAGCCCCAGCATTTT.

This clone was detected only a few times. The chain uses TRBV2 and TRBJ2-2, with TRBD2 matching 8 bases. CDR1 and CDR2 from the germline V gene are SNHLY and FYNNEI. Trimming removed 3 bases from V and 7 bases from J; junction bases left unmatched: 4. This CDR3 comprises 14 residues. The CDR3 spells CASSESGSVGELFF. DNA for the CDR3: TGTGCCAGCAGTGAGAGCGGGAGTGTCGGGGAGCTGTTTTTT.

This clone was counted at least ten times. The rearrangement joins TRBV30 to TRBJ2-1; D is uncertain. Trimming removed 4 bases from V and 3 bases from J, with 13 bases in between. The CDR3 is 14 amino acids. Looked up from germline, CDR1 is GTSNPN and CDR2 is SVGIG (reference sequence). In DNA form, the CDR3 reads TGTGCCTGGAAAACAAATATCAACTACAATGAGCAGTTCTTC. Translating gives CAWKTNINYNEQFF.

In its sample, this clone was seen a few times. This chain uses TRBV11-2 with TRBJ2-4; 7 bases are a match to TRBD1. The V segment lost 5 bases and the J segment 11 bases; nucleotides outside the gene matches: 6. Per the germline V gene, CDR1 is SGHAT and CDR2 is FQNNGV. The CDR3 has 12 amino acids. CDR3 DNA: TGTGCCAGCAGCCGTAATCAGGGGGTTCAGTACTTC. Its protein product is CASSRNQGVQYF.

This clone was seen more than once but under ten times. The rearrangement joins TRBV18 to TRBJ2-1; 10 bases match TRBD2. Trimming at V came to 2 bases and at J to 8 bases, leaving 15 bases not matched to a gene. Germline V gene data show CDR1 as KGHSH and CDR2 as LQKENI. The CDR3 sequence is 18 residues long. The CDR3 nucleotides are TGTGCCAGCTCACCAAATAGCGGGAGGACCACAACGAGGGATGAGCAGTTCTTC. As protein: CASSPNSGRTTTRDEQFF.

The chain uses TRBV29-1 and TRBJ2-5; 9 bases match TRBD1. The assigned J gene may be wrong: the sequence end matches TRBJ2-7 better. The CDR3 extends over 16 amino acids. Germline CDR1 SQVTM, CDR2 ANQGSEA. CDR3 sequence reads: CSTQGGGTGFAYEQYF. CDR3 in DNA: TGCAGCACTCAGGGGGGCGGGACAGGGTTCGCCTACGAGCAGTACTTC.

The V gene is TRBV6-6, the J gene TRBJ1-5; no definite D call. Trimming shortened V by 8 bases and J by 0 bases, and 8 bases separated the two germline ends. The CDR3 runs 13 residues. Germline V CDR1 and CDR2: MNHNY, SVGAGI (reference sequence). The CDR3 sequence: CASAPDSNQPQHF. The DNA of the CDR3 is TGTGCCAGCGCCCCAGATAGCAATCAGCCCCAGCATTTT.

CDR3 DNA sequence: TGTGCCAGCAGTTGGGGAGGGGACTACAATGAGCAGTTCTTC. It is translated as CASSWGGDYNEQFF. This chain links TRBV27 with TRBJ2-1; 7 bases agree with TRBD2. After removal of 4 bases from V and 3 bases from J, the junction contained 3 bases not matched to a gene. This CDR3 is built from 14 residues. The germline gives CDR1 MNHEY, CDR2 SMNVEV (reference sequence).

The V call is TRBV5-6, the J call TRBJ2-7; TRBD2 matches 15 bases. The CDR3 consists of 16 residues. V lost 4 bases and J lost 3; bases outside the gene matches: 5. Germline loops: CDR1 SGHDT, CDR2 YYEEEE. CDR3 sequence reads: CASSMGLAGGDYEQYF. DNA for the CDR3: TGTGCCAGCAGCATGGGACTAGCGGGAGGTGACTACGAGCAGTACTTC. The whole variable domain, filled in from reference TRBV5-6 and TRBJ2-7, reads DAGVTQSPTHLIKTRGQQVTLRCSPKSGHDTVSWYQQALGQGPQFIFQYYEEEERQRGNFPDRFSGHQFPNYSSELNVNALLLGDSALYLCASSMGLAGGDYEQYFGPGTRLTVT.

This clone has only a few counts. The chain links TRBV2 to TRBJ2-2; 9 nucleotides match TRBD2. The junction had 15 bases not matched to a gene; V was cut back by 8 bases and J by 5 bases. From germline, CDR1 is SNHLY and CDR2 FYNNEI. This CDR3 region has 17 residues. In nucleotides, the CDR3 is TGTGCCAGCTACATCCAGCGGGCGGGAGGGCGAACCGGGGAGCTGTTTTTT. Translated: CASYIQRAGGRTGELFF.

This clone was found a few times. J is TRBJ2-1 and V is TRBV7-9; maybe TRBD2 (5 bases). The ends were cut back, 5 bases at V and 1 base at J, with 21 bases in the middle. The CDR3 consists of 18 residues. CDR1 is SEHNR, CDR2 FQNEAQ, per germline (reference sequence). The CDR3 is CASSPRGSAPGSYNEQFF. In nucleotides, the CDR3 is TGTGCCAGCAGCCCTAGAGGTAGCGCTCCCGGGTCCTACAATGAGCAGTTCTTC.

This clone was found a few times. The V and J genes are TRBV20-1 and TRBJ2-3; 8 bases line up with TRBD2. Germline-derived CDR1 and CDR2 are DFQATT and SNEGSKA (reference sequence). The CDR3 contains 11 residues. V trimming: 6 bases; J trimming: 8 bases; junction bases outside the gene matches: 4. CDR3 DNA: TGCAGTGCGGAGCTAGCGGGTACGCAGTATTTT. This gives the protein CSAELAGTQYF.

This clone was seen more than once but under ten times. V is TRBV5-1 and J is TRBJ2-7, with 8 bases matching TRBD2. Trimming removed 1 base from V and 6 bases from J; junction bases left unmatched: 15. This CDR3 is built from 17 residues. Per germline, CDR1 SGHRS and CDR2 YFSETQ. Written as DNA, the CDR3 is TGCGCCAGCAGCTTGAGCGGGGGCGGGAGAAAGATGGGCGAGCAGTACTTC. It codes for CASSLSGGGRKMGEQYF.

Comments on this clone: Other nucleotide sequences from this sample produce the same CDR3. The V call is TRBV6-5, the J call TRBJ1-1; the D is unclear. The V and J ends lost 2 bases and 0 bases respectively, with 7 bases between them. The CDR3 consists of 14 residues. Per the germline V gene, CDR1 is MNHEY and CDR2 is SVGAGI. CDR3 region: CASSYGQLNTEAFF. CDR3 sequence (DNA): TGTGCCAGCAGTTACGGGCAACTGAACACTGAAGCTTTCTTT.

The chain employs TRBV30 and TRBJ1-4; D ambiguous. The CDR3 contains 18 residues. Germline V CDR1 and CDR2: GTSNPN, SVGIG (reference sequence). Trimming cost V 0 bases and J 0 bases, with 17 bases left between them. This CDR3 is CAWSVGGLSFATNEKLFF. The CDR3 coding sequence is TGTGCCTGGAGTGTAGGTGGACTCTCCTTCGCAACTAATGAAAAACTGTTTTTT.